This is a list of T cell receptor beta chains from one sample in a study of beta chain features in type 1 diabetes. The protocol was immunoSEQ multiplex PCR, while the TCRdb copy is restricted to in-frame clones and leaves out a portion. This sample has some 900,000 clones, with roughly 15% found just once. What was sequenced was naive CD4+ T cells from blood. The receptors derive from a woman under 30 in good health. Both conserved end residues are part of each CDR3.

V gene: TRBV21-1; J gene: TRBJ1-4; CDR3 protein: CASSNAGSIEKLFF
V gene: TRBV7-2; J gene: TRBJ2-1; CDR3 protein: CASSATSGRDLDEQFF
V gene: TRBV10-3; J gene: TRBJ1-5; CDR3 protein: CAISDEIDQPQHF
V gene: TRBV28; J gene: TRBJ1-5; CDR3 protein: CASSRDSRGNQPQHF
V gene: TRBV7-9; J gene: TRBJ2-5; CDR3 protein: CASTFSGQETQYF
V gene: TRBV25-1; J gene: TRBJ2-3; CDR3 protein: CASSEEGGGRPYF
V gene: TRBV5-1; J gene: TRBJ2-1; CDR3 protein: CASSLSGQGLVKQYNEQFF
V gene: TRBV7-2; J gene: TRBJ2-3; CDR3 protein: CASSLGLAGADTQYF
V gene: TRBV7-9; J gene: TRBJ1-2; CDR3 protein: CASSSSGSANYGYTF
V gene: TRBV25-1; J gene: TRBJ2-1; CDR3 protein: CASRGYNEQFF
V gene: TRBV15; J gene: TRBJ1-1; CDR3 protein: CAASRDKWPVETEAFF
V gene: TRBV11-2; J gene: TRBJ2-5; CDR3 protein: CASSLSDPGGRQYF
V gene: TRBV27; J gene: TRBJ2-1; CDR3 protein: CASSLFGRAGNNEQFF
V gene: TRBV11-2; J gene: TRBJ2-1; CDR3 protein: CASSLGLAEYNEQFF
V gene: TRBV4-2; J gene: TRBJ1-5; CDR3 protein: CASSQETVNQPQHF
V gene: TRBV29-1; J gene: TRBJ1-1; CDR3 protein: CSAQLNTEAFF
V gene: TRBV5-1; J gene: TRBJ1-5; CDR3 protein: CASSLDPFTGDQPQHF
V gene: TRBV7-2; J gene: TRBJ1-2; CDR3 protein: CASSLVRTTPYGYTF
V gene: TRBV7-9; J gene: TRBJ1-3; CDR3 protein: CASSPTGTGNTTYF
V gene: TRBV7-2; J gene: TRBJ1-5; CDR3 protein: CASGKTGFTQPQHF
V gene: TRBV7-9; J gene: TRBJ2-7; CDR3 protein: CASSFGAGYYEQYF
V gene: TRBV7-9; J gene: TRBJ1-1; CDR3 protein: CASSLAVGVEAFF
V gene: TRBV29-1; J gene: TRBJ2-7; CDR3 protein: CSAGTGVPYEQYF
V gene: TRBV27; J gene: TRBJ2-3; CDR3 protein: CASSPKPLSGTGLGDTQYF
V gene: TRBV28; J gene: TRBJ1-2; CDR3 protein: CASTLGNRGTDYGYTF
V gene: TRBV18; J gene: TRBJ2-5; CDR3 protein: CASSPGGRAIETQYF
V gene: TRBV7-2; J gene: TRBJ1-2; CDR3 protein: CASSSRGVRGYGYTF
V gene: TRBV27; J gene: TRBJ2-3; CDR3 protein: CASSLTSYTDTQYF
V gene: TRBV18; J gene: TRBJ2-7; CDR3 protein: CASSPPGPRDEQYF
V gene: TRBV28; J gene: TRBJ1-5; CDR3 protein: CASSWVGPQHF
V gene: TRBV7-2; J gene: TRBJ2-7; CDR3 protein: CASSLGGSRYEQYF
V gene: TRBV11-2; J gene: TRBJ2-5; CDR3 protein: CASSSVRLAGSQETQYF
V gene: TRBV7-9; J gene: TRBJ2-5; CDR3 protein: CASSLGLMRKQETQYF
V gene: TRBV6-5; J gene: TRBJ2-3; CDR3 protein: CASSYGRSSTGTQYF
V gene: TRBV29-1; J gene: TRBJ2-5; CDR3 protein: CSAAREQETQYF
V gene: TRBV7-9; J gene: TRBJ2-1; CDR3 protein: CASSLFNTEQFF
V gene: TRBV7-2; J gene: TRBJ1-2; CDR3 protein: CASSLDTDISGYTF
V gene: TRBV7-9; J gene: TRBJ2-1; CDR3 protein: CASSLLYRVNRSYNEQFF
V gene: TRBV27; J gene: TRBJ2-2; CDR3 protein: CASSRFTGELFF
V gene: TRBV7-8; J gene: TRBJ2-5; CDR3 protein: CASSLDVDSWETQYF
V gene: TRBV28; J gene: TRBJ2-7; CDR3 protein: CASRLGLSYEQYF
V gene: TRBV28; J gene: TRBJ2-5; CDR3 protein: CASSLGRRVVQETQYF
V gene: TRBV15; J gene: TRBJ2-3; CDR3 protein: CATQPSSLTYTDTQYF
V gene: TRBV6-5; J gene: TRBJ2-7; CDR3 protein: CASKAPNSYEQYF
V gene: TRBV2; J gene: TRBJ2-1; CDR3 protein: CASGKGASGSYNEQFF
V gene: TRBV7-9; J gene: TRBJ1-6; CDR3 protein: CASSFGQGANSPLHF
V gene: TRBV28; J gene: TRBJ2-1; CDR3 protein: CASSFRGRAGEQFF
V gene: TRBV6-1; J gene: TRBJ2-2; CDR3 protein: CASSATSSGRRTGELFF
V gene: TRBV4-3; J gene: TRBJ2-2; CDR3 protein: CASSQDTKRGTVNTGELFF
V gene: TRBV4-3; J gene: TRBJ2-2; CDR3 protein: CASSQVYSRRPTASSTGELFF
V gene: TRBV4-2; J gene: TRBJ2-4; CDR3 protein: CASSQAYLAKNIQYF
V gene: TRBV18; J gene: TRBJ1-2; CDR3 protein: CASSPNIPQGGYTF
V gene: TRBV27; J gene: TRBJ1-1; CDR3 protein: CASSLTRVSTEAFF
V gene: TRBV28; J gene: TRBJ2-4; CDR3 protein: CASSWPGLAGAMLAKNIQYF
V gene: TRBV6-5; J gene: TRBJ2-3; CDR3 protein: CASTRLGTSTDTQYF
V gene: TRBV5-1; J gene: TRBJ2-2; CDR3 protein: CASSLGLAMAGELFF
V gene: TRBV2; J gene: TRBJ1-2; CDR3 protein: CASRAGQGSFLNGYTF
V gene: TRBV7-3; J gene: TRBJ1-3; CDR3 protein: CASSSTGFVSGNTIYF